This TCR beta chain was recovered during a study of shared clonotypes between healthy human individuals. Researchers divided each subset's genomic DNA evenly across several immunoSEQ plates. Source study methods: Junction-only sequences produced by ImmunoSEQ had no quality scores, so filtering differed. This table comes from immunoSEQ multiplex PCR, and its TCRdb copy is limited to in-frame clones, with some not included. V, J and clone size derive from that table, while D and trimming were established from the DNA sequence. The sample has roughly 2.5 million clones, approximately 92% seen once. Healthy HIV-negative adults with no recent acute infections or vaccinations were recruited as donors. CD45RA+ naive and CD45RA-negative memory subsets were separated from CD4+ cells. As concerns this clone: Other DNA sequences in the same sample also yield this CDR3.

V was trimmed by 5 bases and J by 0 bases, leaving 6 bases between them. The germline V gene encodes CDR1 SGHRS and CDR2 YFSETQ. There are 14 residues in the CDR3. The sequence came from a man aged 18 to 30 in good health. The sample comprised naive CD4+ T cells sorted from blood. The subset here: CD45RA+ positively selected. This sequence joins TRBV5-1 and TRBJ1-6; D unresolved. CDR3 DNA: TGCGCCAGCAGTCCAGACTCCTATAATTCACCCCTCCACTTT. This encodes CASSPDSYNSPLHF.